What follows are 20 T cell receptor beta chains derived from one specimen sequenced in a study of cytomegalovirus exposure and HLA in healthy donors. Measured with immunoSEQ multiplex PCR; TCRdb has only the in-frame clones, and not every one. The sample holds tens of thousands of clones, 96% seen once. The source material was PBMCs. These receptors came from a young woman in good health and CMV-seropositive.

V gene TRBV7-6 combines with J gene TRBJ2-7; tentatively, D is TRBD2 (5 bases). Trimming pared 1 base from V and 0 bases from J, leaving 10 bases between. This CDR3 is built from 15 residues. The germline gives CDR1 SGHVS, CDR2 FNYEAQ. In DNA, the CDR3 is TGTGCCAGCAGCTTAGATGAGGGTTTCTCCTACGAGCAGTACTTC. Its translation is CASSLDEGFSYEQYF.

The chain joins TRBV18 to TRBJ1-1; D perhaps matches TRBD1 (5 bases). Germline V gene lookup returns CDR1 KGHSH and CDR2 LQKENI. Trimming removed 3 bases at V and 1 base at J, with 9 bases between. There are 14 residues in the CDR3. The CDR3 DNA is TGTGCCAGCTCACCCGGCGGACAGAACACTGAAGCTTTCTTT. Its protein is CASSPGGQNTEAFF.

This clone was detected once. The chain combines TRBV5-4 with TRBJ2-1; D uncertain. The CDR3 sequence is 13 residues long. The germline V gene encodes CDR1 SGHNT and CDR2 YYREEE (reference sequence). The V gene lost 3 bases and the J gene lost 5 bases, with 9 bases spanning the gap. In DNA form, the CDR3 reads TGTGCCAGCAGCTCAACTTTTAACAATGAGCAGTTCTTC. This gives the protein CASSSTFNNEQFF.

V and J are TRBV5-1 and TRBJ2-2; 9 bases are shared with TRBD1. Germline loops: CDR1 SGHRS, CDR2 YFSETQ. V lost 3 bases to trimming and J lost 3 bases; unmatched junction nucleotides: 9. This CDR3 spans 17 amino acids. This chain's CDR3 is CASSWTNRGRDTGELFF. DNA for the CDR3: TGCGCCAGCAGCTGGACGAACAGGGGGCGCGACACCGGGGAGCTGTTTTTT.

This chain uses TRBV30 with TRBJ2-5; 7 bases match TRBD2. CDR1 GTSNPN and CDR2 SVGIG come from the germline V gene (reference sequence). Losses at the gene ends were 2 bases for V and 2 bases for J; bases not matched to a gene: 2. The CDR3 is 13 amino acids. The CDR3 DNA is TGTGCCTGGAGTAAAGCGGGGCAAGAGACCCAGTACTTC. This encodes CAWSKAGQETQYF. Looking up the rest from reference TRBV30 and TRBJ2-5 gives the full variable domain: SQTIHQWPATLVQPVGSPLSLECTVEGTSNPNLYWYRQAAGRGLQLLFYSVGIGQISSEVPQNLSASRPQDRQFILSSKKLLLSDSGFYLCAWSKAGQETQYFGPGTRLLVL.

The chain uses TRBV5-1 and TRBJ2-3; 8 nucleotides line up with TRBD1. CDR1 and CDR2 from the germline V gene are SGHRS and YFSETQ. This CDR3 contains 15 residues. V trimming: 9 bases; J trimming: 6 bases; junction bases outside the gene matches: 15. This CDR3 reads CATRVGQDRWDTQYF. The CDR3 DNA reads TGCGCCACCAGAGTGGGACAGGACCGGTGGGATACGCAGTATTTT.

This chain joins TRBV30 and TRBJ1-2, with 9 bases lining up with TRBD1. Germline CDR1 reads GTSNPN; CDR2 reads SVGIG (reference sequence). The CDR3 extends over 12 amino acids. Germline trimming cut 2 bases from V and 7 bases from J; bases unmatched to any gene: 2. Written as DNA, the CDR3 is TGTGCCTGGAGTTCGACAGGGGGTGGCTACACCTTC. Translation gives CAWSSTGGGYTF.

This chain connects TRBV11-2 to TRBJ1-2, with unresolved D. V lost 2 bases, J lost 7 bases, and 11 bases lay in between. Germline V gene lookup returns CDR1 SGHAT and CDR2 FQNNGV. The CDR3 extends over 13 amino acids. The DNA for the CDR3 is TGTGCCAGCAGCTTACCAGTCATGTTTGGCTACACCTTC. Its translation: CASSLPVMFGYTF.

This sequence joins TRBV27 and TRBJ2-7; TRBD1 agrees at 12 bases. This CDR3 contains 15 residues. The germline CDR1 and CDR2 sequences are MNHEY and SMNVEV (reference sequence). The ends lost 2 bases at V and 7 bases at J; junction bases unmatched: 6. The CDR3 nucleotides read TGTGCCAGCAGTTTAGCCGGGACAGGGGGCGGGGAGCAGTACTTC. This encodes CASSLAGTGGGEQYF.

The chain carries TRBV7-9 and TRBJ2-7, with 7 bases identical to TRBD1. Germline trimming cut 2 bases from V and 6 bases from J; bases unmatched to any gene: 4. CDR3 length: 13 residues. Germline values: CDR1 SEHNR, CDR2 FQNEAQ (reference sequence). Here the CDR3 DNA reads TGTGCCAGCAGCTTATACAGGGGCGGCGAGCAGTACTTC. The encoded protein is CASSLYRGGEQYF.

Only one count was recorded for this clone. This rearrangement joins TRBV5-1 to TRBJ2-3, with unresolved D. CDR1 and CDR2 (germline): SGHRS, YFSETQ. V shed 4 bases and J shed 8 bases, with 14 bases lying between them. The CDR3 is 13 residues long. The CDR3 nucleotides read TGCGCCAGCAGCCAGCCCTTTCAGGCTACGCAGTATTTT. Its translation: CASSQPFQATQYF.

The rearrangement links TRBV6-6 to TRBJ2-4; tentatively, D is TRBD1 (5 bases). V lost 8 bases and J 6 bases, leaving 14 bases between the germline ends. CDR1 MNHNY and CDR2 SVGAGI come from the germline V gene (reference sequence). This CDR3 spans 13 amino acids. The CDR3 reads CASSWVRGNIQYF. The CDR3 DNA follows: TGTGCCAGCTCCTGGGTAAGGGGAAACATTCAGTACTTC.

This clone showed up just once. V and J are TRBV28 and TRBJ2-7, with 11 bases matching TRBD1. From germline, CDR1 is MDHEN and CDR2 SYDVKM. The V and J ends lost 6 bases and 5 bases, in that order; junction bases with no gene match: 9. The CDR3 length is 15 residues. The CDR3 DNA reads TGTGCCAGCAGACAACCGGGACAGGGGGGTCACGAGCAGTACTTC. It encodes CASRQPGQGGHEQYF.

DNA for the CDR3: TGTGCCAGCAGCCTCTTTCGTGATCAGCCCCAGCATTTT. Residues: CASSLFRDQPQHF. The J gene is TRBJ1-5, the V gene TRBV28; D call uncertain. Germline values: CDR1 MDHEN, CDR2 SYDVKM. Trimming took 6 bases from V and 5 from J, leaving 11 bases between them. The length of the CDR3 is 13 residues.

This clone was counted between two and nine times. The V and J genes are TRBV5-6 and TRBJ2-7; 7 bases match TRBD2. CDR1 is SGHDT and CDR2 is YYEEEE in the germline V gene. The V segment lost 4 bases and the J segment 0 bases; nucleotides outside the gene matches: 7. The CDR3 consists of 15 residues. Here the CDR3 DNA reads TGTGCCAGCAGCCCGCTTGGCGGGAGCTCCTACGAGCAGTACTTC. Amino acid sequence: CASSPLGGSSYEQYF.

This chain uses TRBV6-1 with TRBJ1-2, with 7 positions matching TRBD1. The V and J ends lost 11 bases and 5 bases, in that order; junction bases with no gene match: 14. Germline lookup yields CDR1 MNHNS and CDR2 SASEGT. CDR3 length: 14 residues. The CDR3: CAVSSGGTAYGYTF. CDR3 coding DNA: TGTGCCGTCTCGAGCGGGGGGACAGCTTATGGCTACACCTTC.

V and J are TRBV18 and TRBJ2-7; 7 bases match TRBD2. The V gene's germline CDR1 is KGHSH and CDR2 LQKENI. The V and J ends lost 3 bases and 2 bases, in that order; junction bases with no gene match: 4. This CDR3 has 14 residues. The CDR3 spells CASSPPSGTYEQYF. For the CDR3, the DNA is TGTGCCAGCTCACCCCCCAGCGGGACCTACGAGCAGTACTTC.

The CDR3 reads CASSELGGNQPQHF. In DNA form, the CDR3 reads TGTGCCAGCAGTGAATTGGGGGGGAATCAGCCCCAGCATTTT. This rearrangement joins TRBV25-1 to TRBJ1-5; possible D gene TRBD1, 5 bases. V was pared by 1 base and J by 4 bases, with 8 bases between. The CDR3 has 14 amino acids. Germline CDR1 MGHDK, CDR2 SYGVNS. Using reference TRBV25-1 and TRBJ1-5 for the parts outside the CDR3, the full variable domain is EADIYQTPRYLVIGTGKKITLECSQTMGHDKMYWYQQDPGMELHLIHYSYGVNSTEKGDLSSESTVSRIRTEHFPLTLESARPSHTSQYLCASSELGGNQPQHFGDGTRLSIL.

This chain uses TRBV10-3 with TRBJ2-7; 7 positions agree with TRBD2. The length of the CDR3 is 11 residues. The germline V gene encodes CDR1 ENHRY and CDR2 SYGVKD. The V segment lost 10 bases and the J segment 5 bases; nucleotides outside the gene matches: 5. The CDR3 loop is CATGGNDEQYF. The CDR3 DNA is TGTGCCACCGGGGGGAATGACGAGCAGTACTTC.

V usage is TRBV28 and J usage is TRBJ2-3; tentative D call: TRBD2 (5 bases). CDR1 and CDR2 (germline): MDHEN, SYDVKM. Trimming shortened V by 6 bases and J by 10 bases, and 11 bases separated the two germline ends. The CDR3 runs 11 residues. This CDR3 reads CASSLAPAQYF. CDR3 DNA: TGTGCCAGCAGCCTAGCTCCGGCGCAGTATTTT.